The T cell receptor beta chain described here comes from a study of lymphopenia after photon versus proton radiotherapy. Only in-frame clones appear in the TCRdb table, and some are missing; sequencing was by immunoSEQ multiplex PCR. The sample consists of 30,000 to 45,000 clones, over 65% of them appearing once. The V gene end was trimmed by 4 bases and the J gene end by 4 bases; junction bases not matched to a gene: 1. The CDR3 is 14 amino acids. Per the germline V gene, CDR1 is SEHNR and CDR2 is FQNEAQ (reference sequence). The sequencing used peripheral blood, collected from a patient treated with photon-based radiotherapy. This sequence originates from a man aged 50-60 years with gastric cancer. V gene TRBV7-9 combines with J gene TRBJ2-1, with TRBD2 matching 10 bases. Here the CDR3 reads CASSSSGGYNEQFF. In DNA, the CDR3 is TGTGCCAGCAGCTCTAGCGGGGGTTACAATGAGCAGTTCTTC.